These T cell receptor beta chains were read from a single sample in a study of response to subunit inactivated influenza vaccine. TCRdb reanalysed the RT-PCR reads using MiXCR and keeps one entry per CDR3 protein. The data contain about 610,000 distinct CDR3 sequences, about 14% of them singletons. The specimen comprised PBMCs from blood, sampled approximately 12 days after vaccination. The source is a man between 45 and 60 years old who received an inactivated influenza vaccine. CDR3s include the opening cysteine and the closing phenylalanine or tryptophan. D genes are given only for firm matches. Part of the rows lack a size; the others show once, few, many or a class for expanded clones.

J gene: TRBJ2-4
clone size: few
D gene: .
V gene: TRBV6-2/TRBV6-3
CDR3 protein: CASSPIMGSQQIF
CDR3 DNA: TGTGCCAGCAGCCCTATCATGGGGTCCCAGCAAATCTTC

J gene: TRBJ2-6
clone size: .
D gene: .
V gene: TRBV6-4
CDR3 protein: CASRQRRWGRGANVLTF
CDR3 DNA: TGTGCCAGCAGACAAAGGCGTTGGGGGCGCGGGGCCAACGTCCTGACTTTC

J gene: TRBJ2-7
clone size: .
D gene: .
V gene: TRBV7-8
CDR3 protein: CASSLATVLYEQYF
CDR3 DNA: TGTGCCAGCAGCTTAGCTACGGTTCTCTACGAGCAGTACTTC

J gene: TRBJ1-6
clone size: few
D gene: .
V gene: TRBV12-3/TRBV12-4
CDR3 protein: CASSVGRISYNSPLHF
CDR3 DNA: TGTGCCAGCAGCGTTGGACGGATCTCCTATAATTCACCCCTCCACTTT

J gene: TRBJ2-1
clone size: few
D gene: .
V gene: TRBV7-8
CDR3 protein: CASSPDPGLAARYEQFF
CDR3 DNA: TGTGCCAGCAGCCCTGATCCCGGGCTCGCCGCCCGGTATGAGCAGTTCTTC

J gene: TRBJ2-7
clone size: few
D gene: .
V gene: TRBV5-1
CDR3 protein: CASSIASTITYEQYF
CDR3 DNA: TGCGCCAGCAGCATAGCTAGCACAATAACCTACGAGCAGTACTTC

J gene: TRBJ2-7
clone size: many
D gene: .
V gene: TRBV28
CDR3 protein: CASSLQGFEQYF
CDR3 DNA: TGTGCCAGCAGTTTGCAAGGGTTTGAGCAGTACTTC

J gene: TRBJ2-2
clone size: .
D gene: .
V gene: TRBV5-1
CDR3 protein: CASSRTASNTGELFF
CDR3 DNA: TGCGCCAGCAGCCGAACAGCGTCGAACACCGGGGAGCTGTTTTTT

J gene: TRBJ1-4
clone size: few
D gene: .
V gene: TRBV4-3
CDR3 protein: CASSQDEGGREKLFF
CDR3 DNA: TGCGCCAGCAGCCAAGATGAAGGGGGACGTGAAAAACTGTTTTTT

J gene: TRBJ1-1
clone size: .
D gene: .
V gene: TRBV3-1
CDR3 protein: CASSQGLTEAFF
CDR3 DNA: TGTGCCAGCAGCCAAGGGCTGACTGAAGCTTTCTTT

J gene: TRBJ2-7
clone size: few
D gene: TRBD2
V gene: TRBV28
CDR3 protein: CASSLSPSGRTYEQYF
CDR3 DNA: TGTGCCAGCAGTTTATCCCCTAGCGGGAGGACCTACGAGCAGTACTTC

J gene: TRBJ2-7
clone size: .
D gene: .
V gene: TRBV5-1
CDR3 protein: CASSLSGLFYEQYF
CDR3 DNA: TGCGCCAGCAGCTTGTCGGGACTTTTCTACGAGCAGTACTTC

J gene: TRBJ1-5
clone size: .
D gene: .
V gene: TRBV30
CDR3 protein: CAWSVVEARQPQHF
CDR3 DNA: TGTGCCTGGAGTGTTGTGGAGGCTAGGCAGCCCCAGCATTTT

J gene: TRBJ2-7
clone size: .
D gene: .
V gene: TRBV15
CDR3 protein: CATSGGLVSSYEQYF
CDR3 DNA: TGTGCCACCAGCGGCGGACTGGTTTCATCCTACGAGCAGTACTTC

J gene: TRBJ2-2
clone size: few
D gene: TRBD2
V gene: TRBV12-3/TRBV12-4
CDR3 protein: CASSFPSKPGLAGARTGELFF
CDR3 DNA: TGTGCCAGCAGTTTTCCATCTAAACCGGGACTAGCGGGGGCCCGCACCGGGGAGCTGTTTTTT

J gene: TRBJ1-1
clone size: .
D gene: TRBD1
V gene: TRBV6-1
CDR3 protein: CAGTGLLNTEAFF
CDR3 DNA: TGTGCCGGGACAGGGTTGTTGAACACTGAAGCTTTCTTT

J gene: TRBJ2-3
clone size: many
D gene: .
V gene: TRBV25-1
CDR3 protein: CASSRGDSTDTQYF
CDR3 DNA: TGTGCCAGCAGTCGTGGGGATTCGACAGATACGCAGTATTTT

J gene: TRBJ2-2
clone size: .
D gene: TRBD2
V gene: TRBV12-3/TRBV12-4
CDR3 protein: CASTTGGLADTGELFF
CDR3 DNA: TGTGCCAGCACCACGGGAGGACTAGCCGACACCGGGGAGCTGTTTTTT